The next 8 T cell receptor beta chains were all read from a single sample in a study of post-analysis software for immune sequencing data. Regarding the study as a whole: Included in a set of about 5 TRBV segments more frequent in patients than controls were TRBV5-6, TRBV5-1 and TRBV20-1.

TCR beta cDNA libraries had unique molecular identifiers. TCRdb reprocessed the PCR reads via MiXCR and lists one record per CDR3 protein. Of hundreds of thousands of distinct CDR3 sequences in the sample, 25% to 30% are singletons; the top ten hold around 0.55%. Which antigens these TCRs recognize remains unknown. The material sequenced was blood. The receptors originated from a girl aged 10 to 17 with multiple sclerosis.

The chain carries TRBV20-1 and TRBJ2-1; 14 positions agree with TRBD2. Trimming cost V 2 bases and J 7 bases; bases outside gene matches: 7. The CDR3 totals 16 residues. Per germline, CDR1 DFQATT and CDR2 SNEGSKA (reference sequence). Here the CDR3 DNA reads TGCAGTGCTAGACATCCTGGGACTAGCGGGAGTAATGAGCAGTTCTTC. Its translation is CSARHPGTSGSNEQFF.

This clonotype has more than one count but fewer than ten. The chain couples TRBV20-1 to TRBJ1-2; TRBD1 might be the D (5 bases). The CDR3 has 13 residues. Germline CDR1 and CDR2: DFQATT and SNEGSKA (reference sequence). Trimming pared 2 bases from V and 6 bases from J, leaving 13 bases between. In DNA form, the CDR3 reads TGCAGTGCTAGACCGGGACCCTTGGATGGCTACACCTTC. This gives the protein CSARPGPLDGYTF.

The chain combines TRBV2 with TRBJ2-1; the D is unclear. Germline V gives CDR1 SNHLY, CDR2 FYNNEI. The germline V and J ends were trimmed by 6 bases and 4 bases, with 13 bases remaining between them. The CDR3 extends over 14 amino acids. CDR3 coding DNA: TGTGCCAGCAGGGGCATAGAAAAGTACAATGAGCAGTTCTTC. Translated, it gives CASRGIEKYNEQFF.

The CDR3 DNA sequence: TGTGCCAGCAGCTTGGAGAGGAAGGCAGGTTTCCAAGAGACCCAGTACTTC. It encodes CASSLERKAGFQETQYF. The chain uses TRBV5-6 and TRBJ2-5; D is undetermined. CDR3 length equals 17 residues. Germline V gene data show CDR1 as SGHDT and CDR2 as YYEEEE. The ends were cut back, 0 bases at V and 1 base at J, with 16 bases in the middle. The full variable domain, completed using reference TRBV5-6 and TRBJ2-5, is DAGVTQSPTHLIKTRGQQVTLRCSPKSGHDTVSWYQQALGQGPQFIFQYYEEEERQRGNFPDRFSGHQFPNYSSELNVNALLLGDSALYLCASSLERKAGFQETQYFGPGTRLLVL.

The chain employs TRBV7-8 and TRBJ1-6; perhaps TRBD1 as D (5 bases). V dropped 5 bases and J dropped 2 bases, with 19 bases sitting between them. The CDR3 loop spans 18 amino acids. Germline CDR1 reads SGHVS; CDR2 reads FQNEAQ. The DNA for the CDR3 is TGTGCCAGCAGCCCTATACACGGGGGAGTCACCTATAATTCACCCCTCCACTTT. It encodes CASSPIHGGVTYNSPLHF.

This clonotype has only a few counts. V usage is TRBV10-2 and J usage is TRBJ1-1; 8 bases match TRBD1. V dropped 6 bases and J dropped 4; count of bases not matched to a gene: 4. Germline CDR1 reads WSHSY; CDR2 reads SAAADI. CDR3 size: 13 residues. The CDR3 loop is CASRGQALTEAFF. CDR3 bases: TGCGCCAGCAGGGGACAGGCGCTCACTGAAGCTTTCTTT.

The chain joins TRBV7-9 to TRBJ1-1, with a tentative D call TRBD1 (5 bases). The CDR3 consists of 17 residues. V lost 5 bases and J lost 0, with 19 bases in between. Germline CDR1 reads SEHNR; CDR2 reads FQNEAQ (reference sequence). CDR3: CASSPHRWDSLNTEAFF. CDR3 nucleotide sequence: TGTGCCAGCAGCCCCCACAGGTGGGACTCTCTGAACACTGAAGCTTTCTTT.

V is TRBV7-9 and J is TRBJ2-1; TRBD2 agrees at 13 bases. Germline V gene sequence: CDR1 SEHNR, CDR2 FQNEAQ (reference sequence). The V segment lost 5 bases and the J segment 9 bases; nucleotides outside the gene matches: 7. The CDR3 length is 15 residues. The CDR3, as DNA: TGTGCCAGCAGCGATGGACTAGCGGGGGAGGTTGAGCAGTTCTTC. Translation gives CASSDGLAGEVEQFF.